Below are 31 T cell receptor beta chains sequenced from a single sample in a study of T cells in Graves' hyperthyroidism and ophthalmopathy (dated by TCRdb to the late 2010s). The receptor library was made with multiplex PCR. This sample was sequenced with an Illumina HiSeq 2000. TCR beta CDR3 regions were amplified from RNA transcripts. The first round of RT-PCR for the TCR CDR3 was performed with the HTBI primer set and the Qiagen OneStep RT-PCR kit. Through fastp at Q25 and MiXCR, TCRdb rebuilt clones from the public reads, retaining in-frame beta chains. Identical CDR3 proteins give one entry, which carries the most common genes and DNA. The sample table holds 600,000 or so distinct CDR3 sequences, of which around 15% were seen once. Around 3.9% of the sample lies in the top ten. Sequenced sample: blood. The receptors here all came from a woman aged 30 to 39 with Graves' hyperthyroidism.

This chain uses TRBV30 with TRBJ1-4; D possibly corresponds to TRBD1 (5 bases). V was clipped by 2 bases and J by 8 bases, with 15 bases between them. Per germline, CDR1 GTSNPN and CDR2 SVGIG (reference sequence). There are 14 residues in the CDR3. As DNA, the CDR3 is TGTGCCTGGAGTCCCTCTAGGGGTGGGGAAAAACTGTTTTTT. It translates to CAWSPSRGGEKLFF.

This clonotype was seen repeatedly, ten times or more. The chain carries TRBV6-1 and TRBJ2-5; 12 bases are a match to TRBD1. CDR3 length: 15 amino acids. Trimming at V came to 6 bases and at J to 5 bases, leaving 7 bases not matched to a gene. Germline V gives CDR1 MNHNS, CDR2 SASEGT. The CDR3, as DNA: TGTGCCAGCAGCCGCGGGACAGGGGGCCCGGAGACCCAGTACTTC. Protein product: CASSRGTGGPETQYF.

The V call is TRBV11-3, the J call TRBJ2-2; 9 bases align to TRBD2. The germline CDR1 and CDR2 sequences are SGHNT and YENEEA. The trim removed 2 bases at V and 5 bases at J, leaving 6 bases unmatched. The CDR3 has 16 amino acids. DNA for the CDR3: TGTGCCAGCAGCTTATGGCGGGGGGGGGGGACCGGGGAGCTGTTTTTT. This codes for CASSLWRGGGTGELFF.

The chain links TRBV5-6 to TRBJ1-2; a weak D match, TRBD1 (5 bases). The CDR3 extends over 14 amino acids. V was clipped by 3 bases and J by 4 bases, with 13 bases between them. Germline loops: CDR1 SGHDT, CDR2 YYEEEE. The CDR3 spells CASSSGRGVYGYTF. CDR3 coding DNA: TGTGCCAGCAGCTCGGGACGGGGAGTCTATGGCTACACCTTC.

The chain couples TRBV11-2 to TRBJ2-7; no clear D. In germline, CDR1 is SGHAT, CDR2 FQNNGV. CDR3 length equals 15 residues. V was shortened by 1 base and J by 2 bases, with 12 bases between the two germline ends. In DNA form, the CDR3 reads TGTGCCAGCAGCTTAGTTTCGGGCAGACCCTACGAGCAGTACTTC. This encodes CASSLVSGRPYEQYF.

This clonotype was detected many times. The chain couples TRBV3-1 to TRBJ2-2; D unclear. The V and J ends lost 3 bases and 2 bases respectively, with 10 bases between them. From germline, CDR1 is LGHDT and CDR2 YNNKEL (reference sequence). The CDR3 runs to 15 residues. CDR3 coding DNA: TGTGCCAGCAGCCAGCCTAAGGGAAACACCGGGGAGCTGTTTTTT. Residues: CASSQPKGNTGELFF.

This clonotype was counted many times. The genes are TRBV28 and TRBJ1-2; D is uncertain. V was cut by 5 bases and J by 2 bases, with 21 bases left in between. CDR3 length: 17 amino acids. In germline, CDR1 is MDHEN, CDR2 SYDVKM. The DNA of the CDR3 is TGTGCCAGCAGTCCTGTTGGCGGAGCGGAGCTCAACTATGGCTACACCTTC. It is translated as CASSPVGGAELNYGYTF.

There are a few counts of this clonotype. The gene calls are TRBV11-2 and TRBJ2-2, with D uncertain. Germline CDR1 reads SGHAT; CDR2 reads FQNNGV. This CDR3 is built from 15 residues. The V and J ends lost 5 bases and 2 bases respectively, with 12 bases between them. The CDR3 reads CASSLRPENTGELFF. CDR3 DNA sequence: TGTGCCAGCAGCCTACGGCCTGAAAACACCGGGGAGCTGTTTTTT.

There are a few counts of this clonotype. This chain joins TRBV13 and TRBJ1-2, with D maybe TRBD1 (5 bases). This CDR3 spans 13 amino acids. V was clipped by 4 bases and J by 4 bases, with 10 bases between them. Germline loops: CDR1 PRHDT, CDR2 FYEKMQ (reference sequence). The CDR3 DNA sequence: TGTGCCAGCAGCTCGGGACGGCTCTATGGCTACACCTTC. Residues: CASSSGRLYGYTF.

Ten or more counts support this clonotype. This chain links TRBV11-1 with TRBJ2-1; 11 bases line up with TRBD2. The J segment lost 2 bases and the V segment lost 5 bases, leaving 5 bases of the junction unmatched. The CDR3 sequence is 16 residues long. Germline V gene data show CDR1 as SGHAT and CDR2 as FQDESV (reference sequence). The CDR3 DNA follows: TGTGCCAGCAGCCCGGGGACTAGCGGCACCTACAATGAGCAGTTCTTC. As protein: CASSPGTSGTYNEQFF.

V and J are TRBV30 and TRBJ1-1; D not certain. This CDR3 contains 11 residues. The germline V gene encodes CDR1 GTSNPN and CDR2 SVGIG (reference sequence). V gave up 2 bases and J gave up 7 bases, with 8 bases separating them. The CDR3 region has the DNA TGTGCCTGGAGTAACGTATATGAAGCTTTCTTT. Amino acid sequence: CAWSNVYEAFF.

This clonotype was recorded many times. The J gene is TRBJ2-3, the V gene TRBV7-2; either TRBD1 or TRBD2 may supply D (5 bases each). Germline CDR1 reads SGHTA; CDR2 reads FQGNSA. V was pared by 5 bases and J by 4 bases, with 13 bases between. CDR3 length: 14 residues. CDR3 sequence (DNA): TGTGCCAGCAGCCCCCGGGACCCGGCAGATACGCAGTATTTT. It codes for CASSPRDPADTQYF.

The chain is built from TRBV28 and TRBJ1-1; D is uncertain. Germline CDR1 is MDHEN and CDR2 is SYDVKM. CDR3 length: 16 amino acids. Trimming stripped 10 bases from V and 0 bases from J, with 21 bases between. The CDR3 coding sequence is TGTGCCAACAACGACCCGGGAAGGATTATGAACACTGAAGCTTTCTTT. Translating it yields CANNDPGRIMNTEAFF.

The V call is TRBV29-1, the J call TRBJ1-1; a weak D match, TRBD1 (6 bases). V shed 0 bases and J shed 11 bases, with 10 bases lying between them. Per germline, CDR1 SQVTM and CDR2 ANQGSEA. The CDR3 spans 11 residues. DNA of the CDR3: TGCAGCGTTGAAGATGCGCAGGGGGCTTTCTTT. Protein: CSVEDAQGAFF.

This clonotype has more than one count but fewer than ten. In nucleotides, the CDR3 is TGTGCCTGGTCTCGGGACAACGGGAATCAGCCCCAGCATTTT. It codes for CAWSRDNGNQPQHF. The gene calls are TRBV30 and TRBJ1-5, with D tentatively TRBD1 (6 bases). The CDR3 length is 14 residues. The germline gives CDR1 GTSNPN, CDR2 SVGIG (reference sequence). Trimming took 5 bases from V and 4 from J, leaving 15 bases between them.

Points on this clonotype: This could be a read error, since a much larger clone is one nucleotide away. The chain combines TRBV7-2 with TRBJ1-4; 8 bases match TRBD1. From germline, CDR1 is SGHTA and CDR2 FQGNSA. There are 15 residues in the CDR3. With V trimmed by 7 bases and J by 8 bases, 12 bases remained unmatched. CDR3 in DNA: TGTGCCAGCACTTTCTCCGGGGCAGGGGGCGAAAAACTGTTTTTT. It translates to CASTFSGAGGEKLFF.

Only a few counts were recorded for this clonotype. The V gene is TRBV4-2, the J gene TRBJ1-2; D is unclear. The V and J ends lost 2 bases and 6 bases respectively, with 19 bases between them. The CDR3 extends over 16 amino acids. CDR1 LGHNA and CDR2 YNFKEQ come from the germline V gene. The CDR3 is CASSQLANGGVNGYTF. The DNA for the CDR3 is TGTGCCAGCAGCCAACTCGCGAACGGTGGAGTGAATGGCTACACCTTC.

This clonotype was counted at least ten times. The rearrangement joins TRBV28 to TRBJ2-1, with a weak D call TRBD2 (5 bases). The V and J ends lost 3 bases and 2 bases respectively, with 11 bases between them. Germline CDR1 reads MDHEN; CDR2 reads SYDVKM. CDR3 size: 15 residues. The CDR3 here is CASSFPGVPYNEQFF. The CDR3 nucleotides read TGTGCCAGCAGTTTCCCCGGGGTGCCCTACAATGAGCAGTTCTTC.

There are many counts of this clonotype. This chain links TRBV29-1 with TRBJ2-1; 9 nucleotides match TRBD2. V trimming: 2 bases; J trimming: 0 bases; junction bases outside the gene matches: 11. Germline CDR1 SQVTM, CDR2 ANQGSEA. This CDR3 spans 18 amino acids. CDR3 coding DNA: TGCAGCGTTGAAATCCTAGCGGGGTCTGTTACCTCCTACAATGAGCAGTTCTTC. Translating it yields CSVEILAGSVTSYNEQFF.

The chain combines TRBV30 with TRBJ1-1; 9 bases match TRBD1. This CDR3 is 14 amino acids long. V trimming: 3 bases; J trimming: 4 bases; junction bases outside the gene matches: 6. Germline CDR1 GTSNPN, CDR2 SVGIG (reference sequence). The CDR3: CAWRTGGAATEAFF. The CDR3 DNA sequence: TGTGCCTGGAGGACAGGGGGGGCGGCCACTGAAGCTTTCTTT.

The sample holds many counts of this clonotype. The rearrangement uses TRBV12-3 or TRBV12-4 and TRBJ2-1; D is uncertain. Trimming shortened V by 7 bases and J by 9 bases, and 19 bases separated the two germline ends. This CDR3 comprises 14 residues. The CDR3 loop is CASTPWADTGEQFF. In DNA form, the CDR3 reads TGTGCCAGCACCCCGTGGGCGGATACCGGTGAGCAGTTCTTC.

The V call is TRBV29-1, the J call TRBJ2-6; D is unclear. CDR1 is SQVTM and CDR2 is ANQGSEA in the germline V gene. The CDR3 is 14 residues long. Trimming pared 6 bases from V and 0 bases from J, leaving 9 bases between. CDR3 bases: TGCAGCGTGGTCCCGAGCTCTGGGGCCAACGTCCTGACTTTC. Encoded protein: CSVVPSSGANVLTF.

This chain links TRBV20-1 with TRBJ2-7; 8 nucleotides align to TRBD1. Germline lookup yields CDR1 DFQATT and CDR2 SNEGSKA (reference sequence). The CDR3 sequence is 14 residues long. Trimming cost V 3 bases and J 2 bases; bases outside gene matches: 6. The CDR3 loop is CSASPQGATYEQYF. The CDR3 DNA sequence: TGCAGTGCTAGCCCCCAGGGGGCCACCTACGAGCAGTACTTC.

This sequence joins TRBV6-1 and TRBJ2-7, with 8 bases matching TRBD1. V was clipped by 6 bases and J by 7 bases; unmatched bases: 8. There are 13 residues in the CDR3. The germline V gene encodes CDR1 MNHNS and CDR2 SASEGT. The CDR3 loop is CASRGTGRREQYF. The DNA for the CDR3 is TGTGCCAGCAGGGGGACAGGACGCCGGGAGCAGTACTTC.

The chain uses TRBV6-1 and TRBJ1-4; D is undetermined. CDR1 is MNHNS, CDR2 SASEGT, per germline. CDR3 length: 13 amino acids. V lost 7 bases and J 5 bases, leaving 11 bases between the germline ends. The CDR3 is CASTDGLNEKLFF. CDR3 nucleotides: TGTGCCAGCACCGACGGACTCAATGAAAAACTGTTTTTT.

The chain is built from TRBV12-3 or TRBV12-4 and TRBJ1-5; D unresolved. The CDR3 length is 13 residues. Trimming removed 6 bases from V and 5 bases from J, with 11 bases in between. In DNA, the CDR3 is TGTGCCAGCAGCCCCTTTGTGGATCAGCCCCAGCATTTT. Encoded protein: CASSPFVDQPQHF.

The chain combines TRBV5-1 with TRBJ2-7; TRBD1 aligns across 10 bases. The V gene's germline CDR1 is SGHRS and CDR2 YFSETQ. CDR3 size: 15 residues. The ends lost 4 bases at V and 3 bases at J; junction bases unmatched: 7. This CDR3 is CASSPGTGVGYEQYF. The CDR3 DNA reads TGCGCCAGCAGCCCCGGGACAGGGGTAGGCTACGAGCAGTACTTC. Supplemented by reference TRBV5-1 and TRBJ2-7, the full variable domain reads KAGVTQTPRYLIKTRGQQVTLSCSPISGHRSVSWYQQTPGQGLQFLFEYFSETQRNKGNFPGRFSGRQFSNSRSEMNVSTLELGDSALYLCASSPGTGVGYEQYFGPGTRLTVT.

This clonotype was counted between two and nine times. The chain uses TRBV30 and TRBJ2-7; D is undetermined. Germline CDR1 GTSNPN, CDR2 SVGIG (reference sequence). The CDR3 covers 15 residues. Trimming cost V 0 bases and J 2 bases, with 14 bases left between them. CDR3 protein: CAWSVSLTYPYEQYF. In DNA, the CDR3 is TGTGCCTGGAGTGTATCCTTGACATATCCCTACGAGCAGTACTTC.

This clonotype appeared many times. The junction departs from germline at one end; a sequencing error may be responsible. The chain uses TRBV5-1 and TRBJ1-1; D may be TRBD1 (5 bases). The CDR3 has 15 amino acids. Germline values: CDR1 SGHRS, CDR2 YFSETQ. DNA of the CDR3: TGTGCCAGCAGCTTGGGTGGGGCCATGAACACTGAAGCTTTCTTT. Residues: CASSLGGAMNTEAFF.

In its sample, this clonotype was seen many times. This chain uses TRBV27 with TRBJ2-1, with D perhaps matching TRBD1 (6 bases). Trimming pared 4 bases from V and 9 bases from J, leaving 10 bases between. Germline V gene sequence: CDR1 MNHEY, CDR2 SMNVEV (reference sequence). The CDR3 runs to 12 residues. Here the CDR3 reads CASSSTGREQFF. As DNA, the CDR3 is TGTGCCAGCAGTTCAACAGGGCGTGAGCAGTTCTTC.

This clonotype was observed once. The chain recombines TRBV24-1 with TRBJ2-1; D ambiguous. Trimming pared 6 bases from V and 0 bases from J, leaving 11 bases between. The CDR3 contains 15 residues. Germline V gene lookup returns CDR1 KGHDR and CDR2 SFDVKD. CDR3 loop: CATSTGTSSYNEQFF. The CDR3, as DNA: TGTGCCACCAGTACTGGTACCAGCTCCTACAATGAGCAGTTCTTC.